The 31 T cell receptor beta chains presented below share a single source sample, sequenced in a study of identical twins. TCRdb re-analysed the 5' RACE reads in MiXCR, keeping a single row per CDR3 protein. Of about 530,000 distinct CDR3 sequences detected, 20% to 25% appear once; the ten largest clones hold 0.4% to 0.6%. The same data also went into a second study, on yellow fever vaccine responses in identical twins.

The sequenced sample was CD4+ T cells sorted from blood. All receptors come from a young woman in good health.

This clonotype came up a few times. CDR3 loop: CSAIGQRGVAGELFF. The CDR3 DNA follows: TGCAGTGCCATCGGTCAGCGGGGGGTCGCCGGGGAGCTGTTTTTT. This chain connects TRBV20-1 to TRBJ2-2, with 9 bases fitting TRBD2. Germline trimming cut 6 bases from V and 6 bases from J; bases unmatched to any gene: 11. The CDR3 length is 15 residues. CDR1 and CDR2 from the germline V gene are DFQATT and SNEGSKA (reference sequence).

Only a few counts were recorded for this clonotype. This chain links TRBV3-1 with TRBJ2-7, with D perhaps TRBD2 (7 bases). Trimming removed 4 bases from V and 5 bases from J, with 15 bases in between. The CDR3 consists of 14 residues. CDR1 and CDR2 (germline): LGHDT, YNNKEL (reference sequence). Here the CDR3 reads CASSRSERDNEQYF. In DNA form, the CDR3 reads TGTGCCAGCAGCCGCAGCGAGCGGGACAACGAGCAGTACTTC.

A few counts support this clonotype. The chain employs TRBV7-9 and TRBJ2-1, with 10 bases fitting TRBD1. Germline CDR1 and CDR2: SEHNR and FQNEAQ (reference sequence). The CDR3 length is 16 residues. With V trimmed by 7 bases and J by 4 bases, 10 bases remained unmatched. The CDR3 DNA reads TGTGCCAGCACCCCCCCGGGACAGGGGTCATACAATGAGCAGTTCTTC. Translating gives CASTPPGQGSYNEQFF.

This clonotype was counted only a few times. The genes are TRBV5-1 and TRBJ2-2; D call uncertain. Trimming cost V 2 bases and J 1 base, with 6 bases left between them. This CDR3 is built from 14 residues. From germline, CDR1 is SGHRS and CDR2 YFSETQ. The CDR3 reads CASSLHRNTGELFF. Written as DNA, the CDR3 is TGCGCCAGCAGCTTACACAGGAACACCGGGGAGCTGTTTTTT.

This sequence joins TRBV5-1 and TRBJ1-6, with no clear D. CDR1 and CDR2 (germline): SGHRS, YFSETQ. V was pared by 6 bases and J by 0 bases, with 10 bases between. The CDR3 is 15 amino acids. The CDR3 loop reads CASTLISSYNSPLHF. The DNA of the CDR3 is TGCGCCAGCACCCTGATCAGCTCCTATAATTCACCCCTCCACTTT.

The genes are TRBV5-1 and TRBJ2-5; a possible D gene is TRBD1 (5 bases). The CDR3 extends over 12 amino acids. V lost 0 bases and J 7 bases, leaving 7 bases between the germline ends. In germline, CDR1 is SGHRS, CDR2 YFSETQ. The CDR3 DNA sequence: TGCGCCAGCAGCTTGGACGACAGGACCCAGTACTTC. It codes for CASSLDDRTQYF. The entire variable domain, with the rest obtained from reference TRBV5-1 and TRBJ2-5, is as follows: KAGVTQTPRYLIKTRGQQVTLSCSPISGHRSVSWYQQTPGQGLQFLFEYFSETQRNKGNFPGRFSGRQFSNSRSEMNVSTLELGDSALYLCASSLDDRTQYFGPGTRLLVL.

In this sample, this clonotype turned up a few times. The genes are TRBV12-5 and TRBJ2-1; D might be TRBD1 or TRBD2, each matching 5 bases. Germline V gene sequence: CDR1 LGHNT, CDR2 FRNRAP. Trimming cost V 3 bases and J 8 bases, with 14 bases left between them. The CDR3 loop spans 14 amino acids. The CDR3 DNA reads TGTGCTAGTGGTTTCGGTGCAGGGACCCATGAGCAGTTCTTC. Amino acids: CASGFGAGTHEQFF.

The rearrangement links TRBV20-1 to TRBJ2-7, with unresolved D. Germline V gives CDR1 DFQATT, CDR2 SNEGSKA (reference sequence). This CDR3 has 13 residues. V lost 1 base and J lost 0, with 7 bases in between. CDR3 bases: TGCAGTGCTAGAGCAGAGAGCTCCTACGAGCAGTACTTC. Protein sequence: CSARAESSYEQYF.

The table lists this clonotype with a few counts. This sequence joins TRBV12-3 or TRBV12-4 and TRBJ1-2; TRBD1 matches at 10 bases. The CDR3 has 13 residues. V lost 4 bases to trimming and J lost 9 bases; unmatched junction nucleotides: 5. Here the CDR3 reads CASSYGTGERYTF. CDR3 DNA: TGTGCCAGCAGTTACGGGACAGGGGAGCGCTACACCTTC.

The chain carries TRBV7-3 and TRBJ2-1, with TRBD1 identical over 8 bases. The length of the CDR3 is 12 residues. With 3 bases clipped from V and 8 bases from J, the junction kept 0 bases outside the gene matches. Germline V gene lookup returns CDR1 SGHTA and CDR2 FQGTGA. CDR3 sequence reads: CASSLTGDEQFF. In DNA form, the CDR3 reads TGTGCCAGCAGCTTGACAGGGGATGAGCAGTTCTTC.

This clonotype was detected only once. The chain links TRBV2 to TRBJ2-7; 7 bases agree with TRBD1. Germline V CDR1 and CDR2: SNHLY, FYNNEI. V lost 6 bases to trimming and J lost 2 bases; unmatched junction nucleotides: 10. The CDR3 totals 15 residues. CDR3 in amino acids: CASRGLQGTPYEQYF. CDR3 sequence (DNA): TGTGCCAGCAGAGGCTTACAGGGGACCCCCTACGAGCAGTACTTC. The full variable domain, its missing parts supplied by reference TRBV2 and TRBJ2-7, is EPEVTQTPSHQVTQMGQEVILRCVPISNHLYFYWYRQILGQKVEFLVSFYNNEISEKSEIFDDQFSVERPDGSNFTLKIRSTKLEDSAMYFCASRGLQGTPYEQYFGPGTRLTVT.

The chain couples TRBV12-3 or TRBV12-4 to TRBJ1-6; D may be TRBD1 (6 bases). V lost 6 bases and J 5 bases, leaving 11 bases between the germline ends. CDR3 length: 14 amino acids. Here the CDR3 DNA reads TGTGCCAGCAGCGGGGGGCCTAATAATTCACCCCTCCACTTT. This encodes CASSGGPNNSPLHF.

CDR3 sequence reads: CSAGDRVTSGYTF. The CDR3 DNA is TGCAGTGCGGGGGACAGGGTAACGAGTGGCTACACCTTC. V and J are TRBV20-1 and TRBJ1-2; TRBD1 aligns across 9 bases. Trimming cost V 6 bases and J 7 bases; bases outside gene matches: 9. The CDR3 is 13 amino acids. Germline V gene sequence: CDR1 DFQATT, CDR2 SNEGSKA (reference sequence).

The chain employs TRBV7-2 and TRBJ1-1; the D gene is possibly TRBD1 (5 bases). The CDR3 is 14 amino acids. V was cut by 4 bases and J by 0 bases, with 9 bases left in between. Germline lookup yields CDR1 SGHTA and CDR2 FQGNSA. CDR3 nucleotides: TGTGCCAGCAGCTCGAACAGGATGAACACTGAAGCTTTCTTT. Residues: CASSSNRMNTEAFF.

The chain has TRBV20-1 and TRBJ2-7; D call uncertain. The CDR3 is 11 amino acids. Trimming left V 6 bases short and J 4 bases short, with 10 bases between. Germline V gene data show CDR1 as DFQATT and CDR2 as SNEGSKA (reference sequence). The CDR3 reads CSAESPYEQYV. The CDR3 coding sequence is TGCAGTGCAGAGAGCCCTTACGAGCAGTACGTC.

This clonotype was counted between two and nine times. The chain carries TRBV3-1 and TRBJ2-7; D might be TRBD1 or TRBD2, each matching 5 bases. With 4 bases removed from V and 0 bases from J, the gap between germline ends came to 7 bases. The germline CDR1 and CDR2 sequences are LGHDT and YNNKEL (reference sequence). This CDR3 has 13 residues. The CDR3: CASSLGPSYEQYF. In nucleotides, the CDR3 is TGTGCCAGCAGCCTGGGACCCTCCTACGAGCAGTACTTC.

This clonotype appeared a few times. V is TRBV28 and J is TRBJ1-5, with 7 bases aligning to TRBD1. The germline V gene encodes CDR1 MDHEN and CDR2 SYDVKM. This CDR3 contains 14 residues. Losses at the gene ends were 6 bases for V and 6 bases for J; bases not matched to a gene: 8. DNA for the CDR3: TGTGCCAGCAGCCGCACAGGGGCCATTCAGCCCCAGCATTTT. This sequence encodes CASSRTGAIQPQHF.

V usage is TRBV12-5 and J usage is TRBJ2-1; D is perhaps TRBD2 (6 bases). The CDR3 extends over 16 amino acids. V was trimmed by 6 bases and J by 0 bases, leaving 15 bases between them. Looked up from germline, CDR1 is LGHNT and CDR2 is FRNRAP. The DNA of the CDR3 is TGTGCTAGTGGCCTGGGACTGCTGAACTCCTACAATGAGCAGTTCTTC. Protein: CASGLGLLNSYNEQFF.

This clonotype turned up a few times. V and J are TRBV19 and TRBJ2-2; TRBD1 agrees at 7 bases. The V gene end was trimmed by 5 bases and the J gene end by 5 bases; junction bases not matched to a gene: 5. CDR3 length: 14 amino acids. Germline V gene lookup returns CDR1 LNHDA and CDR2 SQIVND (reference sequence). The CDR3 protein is CASSPTGQTGELFF. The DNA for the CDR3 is TGTGCCAGTAGTCCGACAGGGCAAACCGGGGAGCTGTTTTTT. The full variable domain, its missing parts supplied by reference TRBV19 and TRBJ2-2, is DGGITQSPKYLFRKEGQNVTLSCEQNLNHDAMYWYRQDPGQGLRLIYYSQIVNDFQKGDIAEGYSVSREKKESFPLTVTSAQKNPTAFYLCASSPTGQTGELFFGEGSRLTVL.

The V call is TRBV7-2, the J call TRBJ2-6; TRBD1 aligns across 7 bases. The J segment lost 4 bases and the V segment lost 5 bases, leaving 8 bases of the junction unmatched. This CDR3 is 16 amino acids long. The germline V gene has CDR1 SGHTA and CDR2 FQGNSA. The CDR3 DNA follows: TGTGCCAGCAGCGCAACACAGGGGCCAGGGGCCAACGTCCTGACTTTC. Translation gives CASSATQGPGANVLTF.

The CDR3 sequence: CASSLGGGGSQPYNEQFF. The CDR3 bases are TGTGCCAGCAGTTTGGGCGGGGGGGGCAGCCAACCCTACAATGAGCAGTTCTTC. The chain uses TRBV28 and TRBJ2-1; 9 bases line up with TRBD2. This CDR3 is built from 18 residues. V gave up 3 bases and J gave up 2 bases; unmatched junction bases: 11. Per germline, CDR1 MDHEN and CDR2 SYDVKM.

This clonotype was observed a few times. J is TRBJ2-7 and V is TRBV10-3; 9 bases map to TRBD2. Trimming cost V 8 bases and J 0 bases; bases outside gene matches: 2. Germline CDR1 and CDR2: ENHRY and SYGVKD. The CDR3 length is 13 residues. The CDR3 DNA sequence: TGTGCCATCCGGCGGGAGGGCTCCTACGAGCAGTACTTC. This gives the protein CAIRREGSYEQYF.

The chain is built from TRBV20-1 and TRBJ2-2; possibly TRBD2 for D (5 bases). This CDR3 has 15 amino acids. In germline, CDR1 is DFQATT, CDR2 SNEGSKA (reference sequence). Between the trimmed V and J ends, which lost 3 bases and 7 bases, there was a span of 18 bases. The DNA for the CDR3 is TGCAGTGCTAGGACCCCGAGGGATGGTAACGGGGAGCTGTTTTTT. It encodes CSARTPRDGNGELFF.

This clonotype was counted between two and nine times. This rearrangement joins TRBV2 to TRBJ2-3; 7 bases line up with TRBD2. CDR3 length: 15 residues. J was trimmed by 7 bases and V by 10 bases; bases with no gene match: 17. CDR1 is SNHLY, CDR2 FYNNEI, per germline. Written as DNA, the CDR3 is TGTGCCACCAAGAACACGGGAGGCGAGATTAATACGCAGTATTTT. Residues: CATKNTGGEINTQYF.

In nucleotides, the CDR3 is TGCAGTGCACCCAGGGTTCTGGAGACCCAGTACTTC. It encodes CSAPRVLETQYF. The chain uses TRBV20-1 and TRBJ2-5; TRBD1 is a possible D gene (5 bases). The CDR3 runs to 12 residues. Trimming removed 6 bases from V and 5 bases from J, with 13 bases in between. Germline V gene lookup returns CDR1 DFQATT and CDR2 SNEGSKA (reference sequence).

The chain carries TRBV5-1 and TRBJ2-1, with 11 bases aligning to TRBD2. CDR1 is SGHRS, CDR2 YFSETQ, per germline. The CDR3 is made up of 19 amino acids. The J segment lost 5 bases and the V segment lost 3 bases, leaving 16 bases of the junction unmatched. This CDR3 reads CASSSFLLAGGGEDNEQFF. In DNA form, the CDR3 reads TGCGCCAGCAGCTCGTTCCTTCTAGCGGGAGGTGGTGAGGACAATGAGCAGTTCTTC.

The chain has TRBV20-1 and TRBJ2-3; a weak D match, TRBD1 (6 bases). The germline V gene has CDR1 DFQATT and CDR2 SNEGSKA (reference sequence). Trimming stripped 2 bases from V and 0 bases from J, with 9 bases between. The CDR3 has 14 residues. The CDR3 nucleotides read TGCAGTGCTAGATGGACAGTTAGCACAGATACGCAGTATTTT. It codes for CSARWTVSTDTQYF.

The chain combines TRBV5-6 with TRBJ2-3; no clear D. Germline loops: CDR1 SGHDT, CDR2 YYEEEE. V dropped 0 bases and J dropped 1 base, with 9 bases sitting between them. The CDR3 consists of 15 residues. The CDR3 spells CASSLGEVGTDTQYF. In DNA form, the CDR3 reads TGTGCCAGCAGCTTGGGCGAGGTCGGCACAGATACGCAGTATTTT.

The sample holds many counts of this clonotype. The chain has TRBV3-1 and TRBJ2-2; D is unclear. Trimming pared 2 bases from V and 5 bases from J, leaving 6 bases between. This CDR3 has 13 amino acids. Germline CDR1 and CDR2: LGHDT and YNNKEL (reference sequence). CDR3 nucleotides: TGTGCCAGCAGCCAAATCGGTACCGGGGAGCTGTTTTTT. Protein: CASSQIGTGELFF.

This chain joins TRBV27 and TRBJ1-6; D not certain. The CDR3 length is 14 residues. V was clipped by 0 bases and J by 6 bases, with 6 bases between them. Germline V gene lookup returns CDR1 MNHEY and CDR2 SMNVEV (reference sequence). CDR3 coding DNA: TGTGCCAGCAGTTTATCGGCCGTTAATTCACCCCTCCACTTT. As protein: CASSLSAVNSPLHF.

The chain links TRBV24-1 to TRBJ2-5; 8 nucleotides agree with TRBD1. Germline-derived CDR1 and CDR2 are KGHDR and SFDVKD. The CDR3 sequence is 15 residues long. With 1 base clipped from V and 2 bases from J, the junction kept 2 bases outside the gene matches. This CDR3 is CATSDFDRGQETQYF. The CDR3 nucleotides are TGTGCCACCAGTGATTTTGACAGGGGTCAAGAGACCCAGTACTTC.